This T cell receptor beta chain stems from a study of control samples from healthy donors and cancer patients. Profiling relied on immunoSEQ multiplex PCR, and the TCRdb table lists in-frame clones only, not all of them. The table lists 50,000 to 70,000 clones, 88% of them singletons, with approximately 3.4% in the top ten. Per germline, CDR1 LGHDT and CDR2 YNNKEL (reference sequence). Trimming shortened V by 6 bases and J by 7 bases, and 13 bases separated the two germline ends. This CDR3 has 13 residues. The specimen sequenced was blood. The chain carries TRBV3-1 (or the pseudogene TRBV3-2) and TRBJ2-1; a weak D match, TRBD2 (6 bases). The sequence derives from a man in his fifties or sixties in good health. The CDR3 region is CASRHSGGNEQFF. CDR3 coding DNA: TGTGCCAGCAGACACTCCGGGGGAAATGAGCAGTTCTTC.